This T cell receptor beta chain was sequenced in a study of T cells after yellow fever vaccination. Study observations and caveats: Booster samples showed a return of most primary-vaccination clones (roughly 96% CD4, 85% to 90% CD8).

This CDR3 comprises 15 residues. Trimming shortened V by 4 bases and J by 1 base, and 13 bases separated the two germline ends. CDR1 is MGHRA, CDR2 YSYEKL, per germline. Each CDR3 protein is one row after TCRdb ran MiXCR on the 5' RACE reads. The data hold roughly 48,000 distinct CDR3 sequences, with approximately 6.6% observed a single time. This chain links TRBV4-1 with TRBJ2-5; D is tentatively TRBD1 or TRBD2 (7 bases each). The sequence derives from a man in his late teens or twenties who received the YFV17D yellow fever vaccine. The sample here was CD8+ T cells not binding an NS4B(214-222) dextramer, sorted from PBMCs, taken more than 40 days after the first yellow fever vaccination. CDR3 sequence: CASSPRGGTQETQYF. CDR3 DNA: TGCGCCAGCAGCCCCAGGGGGGGGACCCAAGAGACCCAGTACTTC.